These 12 T cell receptor beta chains originate from one sample sequenced in a study of brain T cells in children with intractable seizures. The data were produced by immunoSEQ multiplex PCR, yet TCRdb's version contains in-frame clones alone and is incomplete. The table shows 300,000 to 400,000 clones, with 93% occurring only once. Time point indicated: blood from clinic visit 5 months post-surgery; TSC patient then seizure free. Sequenced here: peripheral blood, sampled roughly 5 months after surgery. All receptors come from a boy under three years old with tuberous sclerosis and intractable seizures.

This clone has only one observation. The chain employs TRBV28 and TRBJ2-7; D is ambiguous. Trimming left V 6 bases short and J 2 bases short, with 11 bases between. This CDR3 is built from 13 residues. Germline assignment: CDR1 MDHEN and CDR2 SYDVKM. The CDR3 protein is CASRVAAAYEQYF. The CDR3 DNA reads as TGTGCCAGCAGGGTGGCTGCGGCCTACGAGCAGTACTTC.

V and J are TRBV5-1 and TRBJ2-7; D ambiguous. The CDR3 loop spans 14 amino acids. From germline, CDR1 is SGHRS and CDR2 YFSETQ. Trimming removed 0 bases from V and 1 base from J, with 8 bases in between. In nucleotides, the CDR3 is TGCGCCAGCAGCTTGGGAGTAGAGTCCTACGAGCAGTACTTC. It translates to CASSLGVESYEQYF.

The chain uses TRBV7-3 and TRBJ2-1; 14 bases line up with TRBD2. Trimming removed 2 bases from V and 8 bases from J; junction bases left unmatched: 2. Germline V gene data show CDR1 as SGHTA and CDR2 as FQGTGA. This CDR3 has 15 residues. CDR3 coding DNA: TGTGCCAGCAGCTTAGCGGGACTAGCGGGAGATGAGCAGTTCTTC. Translating gives CASSLAGLAGDEQFF.

This rearrangement joins TRBV6-2 or TRBV6-3 to TRBJ2-3; no clear D gene. The CDR3 sequence is 12 residues long. V lost 5 bases and J lost 0, with 3 bases in between. In germline, CDR1 is MNHEY, CDR2 SVGEGT. The CDR3 spells CASSQSTDTQYF. The CDR3 bases are TGTGCCAGCAGTCAAAGCACAGATACGCAGTATTTT.

Note on this clone: This same CDR3 is encoded by further DNA sequences in the sample. The CDR3 DNA follows: TGCGCCAGCAGCCAACCGACTAGCGGGAGGAAAGAGACCCAGTACTTC. Protein: CASSQPTSGRKETQYF. The chain has TRBV4-1 and TRBJ2-5; 13 bases align to TRBD2. CDR1 is MGHRA, CDR2 YSYEKL, per germline. The CDR3 has 16 amino acids. J was trimmed by 3 bases and V by 2 bases; bases with no gene match: 3.

V usage is TRBV19 and J usage is TRBJ2-7, with D maybe TRBD2 (5 bases). The CDR3 loop spans 17 amino acids. V shed 3 bases and J shed 3 bases, with 21 bases lying between them. Germline V gene data show CDR1 as LNHDA and CDR2 as SQIVND (reference sequence). The CDR3 spells CASSIGGLTTLYYEQYF. The CDR3 region has the DNA TGTGCCAGTAGTATCGGAGGTCTAACCACGCTCTACTACGAGCAGTACTTC.

This clone occurred a few times. The rearrangement links TRBV9 to TRBJ1-1; the match to TRBD1 covers 7 bases. Germline CDR1 SGDLS, CDR2 YYNGEE. Trimming took 2 bases from V and 4 from J; bases not matched to a gene: 8. CDR3 size: 15 residues. CDR3 bases: TGTGCCAGCAGCGTGTACAGGGGAGGGGGCACTGAAGCTTTCTTT. This codes for CASSVYRGGGTEAFF.

The table lists this clone with a count of one. The J gene is TRBJ2-5, the V gene TRBV3-1 (or the pseudogene TRBV3-2); D might be TRBD1 (6 bases). This CDR3 is built from 15 residues. V was shortened by 2 bases and J by 5 bases, with 15 bases between the two germline ends. Germline-derived CDR1 and CDR2 are LGHDT and YNNKEL (reference sequence). CDR3: CASSQSYRDRETQYF. CDR3 in DNA: TGTGCCAGCAGCCAATCTTACAGGGATCGGGAGACCCAGTACTTC.

The chain recombines TRBV9 with TRBJ2-2; 13 positions agree with TRBD2. V shed 4 bases, J shed 3 bases, and the junction held 3 bases outside the gene matches. The CDR3 spans 16 residues. The germline V gene encodes CDR1 SGDLS and CDR2 YYNGEE. The CDR3 sequence is CASSIGLAGDTGELFF. The CDR3 DNA reads TGTGCCAGCAGCATCGGACTAGCGGGAGACACCGGGGAGCTGTTTTTT.

V and J are TRBV5-3 and TRBJ1-5; D gene uncertain. Being an ORF, TRBV5-3 has a function that is uncertain. V lost 4 bases, J lost 6 bases, and 11 bases lay in between. The CDR3 has 13 residues. CDR3 nucleotides: TGTGCCAGAAGCATAGGGTTCAGTCAGCCCCAGCATTTT. Its translation: CARSIGFSQPQHF.

J is TRBJ1-2 and V is TRBV5-1; D gene uncertain. CDR3 length equals 19 residues. Per the germline V gene, CDR1 is SGHRS and CDR2 is YFSETQ. V was pared by 0 bases and J by 6 bases, with 27 bases between. CDR3 amino acids: CASSLVKSFTDRISNGYTF. CDR3 sequence (DNA): TGCGCCAGCAGCTTGGTTAAAAGTTTCACGGACCGTATTTCGAATGGCTACACCTTC.

J is TRBJ1-1 and V is TRBV19, with 7 bases lining up with TRBD1. CDR1 and CDR2 from the germline V gene are LNHDA and SQIVND (reference sequence). J lost 1 base, V lost 5 bases, and 7 bases had no gene match. This CDR3 spans 15 amino acids. Here the CDR3 DNA reads TGTGCCAGTAGTTACATCGACAGGGCGAACACTGAAGCTTTCTTT. Amino acid sequence: CASSYIDRANTEAFF.